The 14 T cell receptor beta chains presented below share a single source sample, sequenced in a study of Ad26.COV2.S vaccination and SARS-CoV-2 variants. The table came from immunoSEQ multiplex PCR; TCRdb's copy has only in-frame clones and leaves some out. The data hold a few hundred thousand clones, with roughly 91% observed a single time. The sample's treatment: some 20 received Ad26.COV2.S at low or high dose, single or two shots; 5 received placebo; per-sample allocation not given. The samples date from day 63 after the first vaccine or placebo injection. The sample here was peripheral blood, taken in a trial of Ad26.COV2.S vaccine versus placebo. These receptors were obtained from a person between 18 and 60 years old who received the Ad26.COV2.S COVID-19 vaccine or a placebo.

The V gene is TRBV7-9, the J gene TRBJ1-6, with D perhaps TRBD1 (5 bases). Trimming cost V 1 base and J 0 bases, with 7 bases left between them. Germline-derived CDR1 and CDR2 are SEHNR and FQNEAQ (reference sequence). The CDR3 length is 16 residues. Here the CDR3 reads CASSLEGFSYNSPLHF. For the CDR3, the DNA is TGTGCCAGCAGCTTAGAGGGGTTCTCCTATAATTCACCCCTCCACTTT. The complete variable domain, with remaining parts taken from reference TRBV7-9 and TRBJ1-6, reads DTGVSQNPRHKITKRGQNVTFRCDPISEHNRLYWYRQTLGQGPEFLTYFQNEAQLEKSRLLSDRFSAERPKGSFSTLEIQRTEQGDSAMYLCASSLEGFSYNSPLHFGNGTRLTVT.

The chain joins TRBV7-6 to TRBJ2-3, with a weak D call TRBD2 (7 bases). This CDR3 has 15 amino acids. Germline loops: CDR1 SGHVS, CDR2 FNYEAQ. V was trimmed by 6 bases and J by 5 bases, leaving 18 bases between them. CDR3: CASSSGRGALDTQYF. CDR3 nucleotide sequence: TGTGCCAGCAGTTCTGGGAGGGGGGCTTTAGATACGCAGTATTTT.

V is TRBV5-1 and J is TRBJ2-3; the D is unclear. Germline loops: CDR1 SGHRS, CDR2 YFSETQ. V was shortened by 4 bases and J by 0 bases, with 21 bases between the two germline ends. The CDR3 loop spans 18 amino acids. The CDR3 nucleotides are TGCGCCAGCAGCAGAGAAGCCGCCAGGAAGATAAGCACAGATACGCAGTATTTT. It specifies CASSREAARKISTDTQYF. The whole variable domain, filled in from reference TRBV5-1 and TRBJ2-3, reads KAGVTQTPRYLIKTRGQQVTLSCSPISGHRSVSWYQQTPGQGLQFLFEYFSETQRNKGNFPGRFSGRQFSNSRSEMNVSTLELGDSALYLCASSREAARKISTDTQYFGPGTRLTVL.

V gene TRBV13 combines with J gene TRBJ2-2, with 7 bases aligning to TRBD1. The V segment lost 4 bases and the J segment 1 base; nucleotides outside the gene matches: 6. The germline V gene encodes CDR1 PRHDT and CDR2 FYEKMQ (reference sequence). CDR3 length: 16 residues. The CDR3 nucleotides read TGTGCCAGCAGCTCCAGGGACAGTGGGAACACCGGGGAGCTGTTTTTT. Its protein product is CASSSRDSGNTGELFF.

V is TRBV15 and J is TRBJ1-2; D gene ambiguous. The germline V gene encodes CDR1 LNHNV and CDR2 YYDKDF (reference sequence). The CDR3 is 16 residues long. The V and J ends lost 0 bases and 4 bases respectively, with 15 bases between them. CDR3 sequence: CATSRDLGELTYGYTF. Written as DNA, the CDR3 is TGTGCCACCAGCAGAGATCTTGGAGAGCTCACCTATGGCTACACCTTC.

The chain couples TRBV5-3 to TRBJ1-5; D may be TRBD1 (5 bases). TRBV5-3 is given ORF status, its function remaining uncertain. The CDR3 has 15 amino acids. Trimming stripped 0 bases from V and 2 bases from J, with 9 bases between. This CDR3 reads CARSLAQERNQPQHF. The CDR3, as DNA: TGTGCCAGAAGCTTGGCACAGGAGCGCAATCAGCCCCAGCATTTT.

The chain combines TRBV4-1 with TRBJ2-7, with TRBD1 matching over 9 bases. The CDR3 covers 15 residues. V lost 1 base and J lost 2; bases outside the gene matches: 3. Germline CDR1 and CDR2: MGHRA and YSYEKL. This CDR3 reads CASSQGRTGAYEQYF. In DNA, the CDR3 is TGCGCCAGCAGCCAAGGGCGGACAGGGGCCTACGAGCAGTACTTC.

The gene calls are TRBV3-1 (or the pseudogene TRBV3-2) and TRBJ2-7; TRBD1 aligns across 9 bases. Per the germline V gene, CDR1 is LGHDT and CDR2 is YNNKEL (reference sequence). V dropped 0 bases and J dropped 6; count of bases not matched to a gene: 3. The CDR3 has 14 residues. CDR3 DNA: TGTGCCAGCAGCCAAGAGGACAGGGGCCGCGAGCAGTACTTC. Protein sequence: CASSQEDRGREQYF.

The chain joins TRBV18 to TRBJ2-7; TRBD1 matches at 7 bases. The J segment lost 3 bases and the V segment lost 3 bases, leaving 5 bases of the junction unmatched. The CDR3 has 14 residues. The germline gives CDR1 KGHSH, CDR2 LQKENI. CDR3 sequence reads: CASSPPGQFYEQYF. CDR3 DNA: TGTGCCAGCTCACCGCCGGGACAGTTCTACGAGCAGTACTTC.

The gene calls are TRBV7-2 and TRBJ2-3, with D hard to call. This CDR3 spans 14 amino acids. The V gene lost 0 bases and the J gene lost 1 base, with 5 bases spanning the gap. CDR1 and CDR2 (germline): SGHTA, FQGNSA. CDR3 DNA sequence: TGTGCCAGCAGCTTAGCCCCTGGCACAGATACGCAGTATTTT. This codes for CASSLAPGTDTQYF.

V is TRBV27 and J is TRBJ2-7; 7 positions agree with TRBD1. Trimming removed 1 base from V and 0 bases from J; junction bases left unmatched: 3. CDR3 size: 15 residues. Per the germline V gene, CDR1 is MNHEY and CDR2 is SMNVEV (reference sequence). This chain's CDR3 is CASSLYRQGSYEQYF. The CDR3 region has the DNA TGTGCCAGCAGTTTATATCGACAGGGCTCCTACGAGCAGTACTTC.

V is TRBV11-2 and J is TRBJ1-2; D gene ambiguous. The CDR3 consists of 13 residues. The ends were cut back, 3 bases at V and 4 bases at J, with 9 bases in the middle. Germline V gives CDR1 SGHAT, CDR2 FQNNGV. The CDR3 loop is CASSFRTVYGYTF. CDR3 coding DNA: TGTGCCAGCAGCTTTCGGACGGTCTATGGCTACACCTTC. The complete variable domain, with remaining parts taken from reference TRBV11-2 and TRBJ1-2, reads EAGVAQSPRYKIIEKRQSVAFWCNPISGHATLYWYQQILGQGPKLLIQFQNNGVVDDSQLPKDRFSAERLKGVDSTLKIQPAKLEDSAVYLCASSFRTVYGYTFGSGTRLTVV.

The chain carries TRBV5-1 and TRBJ1-1, with D perhaps TRBD1 (6 bases). Trimming removed 4 bases at V and 0 bases at J, with 10 bases between. Germline-derived CDR1 and CDR2 are SGHRS and YFSETQ. CDR3 length: 14 amino acids. This CDR3 is CASSIGQLNTEAFF. CDR3 DNA: TGCGCCAGCAGCATCGGACAGCTGAACACTGAAGCTTTCTTT.

This clone was counted a single time. The CDR3 DNA follows: TGTGCCAGCTCACGGGGGACAGGAGCGTTGGGCACTGAAGCTTTCTTT. Encoded protein: CASSRGTGALGTEAFF. The J gene is TRBJ1-1, the V gene TRBV18; 8 bases are a match to TRBD1. This CDR3 spans 16 amino acids. Germline trimming cut 4 bases from V and 4 bases from J; bases unmatched to any gene: 11. CDR1 and CDR2 (germline): KGHSH, LQKENI.